A selection of T cell receptor beta chains follows, all from one sample in a study of blood T cells in healthy people across ages. MiXCR was run by TCRdb on the 5' RACE reads, yielding one entry per CDR3 protein. In the table there are approximately 800,000 distinct CDR3 sequences, roughly 64% of which are singletons. Sequencing input: blood. Receptors originate from a man aged 25-40 years in good health. Both conserved end residues are part of each CDR3. Each record gives: D gene, J gene, V gene, clone size, CDR3 protein, CDR3 DNA. D genes are given only for firm matches. The size of a clone is reported for some rows only, either as once, few or many, or as a class for expanded clones.

>-|TRBJ2-5|TRBV6-1|-
CASREFPPRGRETQYF
TGTGCCAGCAGGGAATTCCCACCTCGGGGCCGAGAGACCCAGTACTTC
>TRBD2|TRBJ2-1|TRBV4-3|-
CASSQDRSSRLAGYNEQFF
TGCGCCAGCAGCCAAGATCGGAGCTCCCGACTAGCGGGCTACAATGAGCAGTTCTTC
>-|TRBJ1-2|TRBV15|-
CATQAPNYGYTF
TGTGCCACCCAAGCTCCAAACTATGGCTACACCTTC
>-|TRBJ2-1|TRBV10-3|few
CATAGQGYYNEQFF
TGTGCCACCGCCGGGCAGGGGTACTACAATGAGCAGTTCTTC
>-|TRBJ2-6|TRBV5-1|-
CASSLTTDAISGANVLTF
TGCGCCAGCAGCTTGACTACCGACGCGATCTCTGGGGCCAACGTCCTGACTTTC
>TRBD1|TRBJ1-4|TRBV29-1|-
CSAEGDRAEKLFF
TGCAGCGCTGAAGGTGACAGGGCTGAAAAACTGTTTTTT
>TRBD2|TRBJ2-5|TRBV12-3/TRBV12-4|-
CASSSGLAAETQYF
TGTGCCAGCAGTTCGGGACTAGCCGCCGAGACCCAGTACTTC
>-|TRBJ2-4|TRBV13|-
CASSPRAGNKNIQYF
TGTGCCAGCAGCCCCCGGGCGGGAAACAAAAACATTCAGTACTTC
>-|TRBJ1-2|TRBV20-1|-
CSARDGGDGGNYGYTF
TGCAGTGCTAGAGATGGAGGCGACGGGGGAAACTATGGCTACACCTTC
>TRBD2|TRBJ2-7|TRBV20-1|few
CSARPLTSGISYEQYF
TGCAGTGCTAGACCCCTGACTAGCGGGATCTCCTACGAGCAGTACTTC
>TRBD2|TRBJ2-4|TRBV20-1|few
CSASSGGPNIQYF
TGCAGTGCTAGTAGCGGGGGCCCAAACATTCAGTACTTC
>-|TRBJ2-5|TRBV7-2|-
CASSLNTQEQYF
TGTGCCAGCAGCTTAAACACCCAAGAGCAGTACTTC
>-|TRBJ2-1|TRBV7-2|-
CASPGESYNEQFF
TGTGCCAGCCCGGGGGAATCCTACAATGAGCAGTTCTTC
>-|TRBJ2-4|TRBV7-9|few
CASSLWGSKNIQYF
TGTGCCAGCAGCTTATGGGGATCCAAAAACATTCAGTACTTC
>-|TRBJ1-5|TRBV2|-
CASSETAQPQHF
TGTGCCAGCAGTGAAACGGCTCAGCCCCAGCATTTT
>TRBD2|TRBJ2-5|TRBV7-2|-
CASSLDWLRTSGSRQTQYF
TGTGCCAGCAGCTTAGATTGGCTCAGGACTAGCGGGAGTCGGCAGACCCAGTACTTC
>TRBD2|TRBJ2-1|TRBV20-1|few
CSARVSSGGAGYNEQFF
TGCAGTGCTAGAGTGTCTAGCGGGGGGGCCGGATACAATGAGCAGTTCTTC
>TRBD2|TRBJ2-7|TRBV24-1|-
CATSDPTSGGTHEQYF
TGTGCCACCAGTGATCCTACTAGCGGGGGTACCCATGAGCAGTACTTC
>-|TRBJ2-7|TRBV20-1|few
CSVTGDSFETEQYF
TGCAGTGTTACGGGGGACTCGTTCGAAACCGAGCAGTACTTC
>TRBD2|TRBJ2-4|TRBV9|few
CASSVALAGNIQYF
TGTGCCAGCAGCGTAGCTTTAGCGGGAAACATTCAGTACTTC
>TRBD2|TRBJ2-7|TRBV3-1|-
CASSQEGLAGYNEQYF
TGTGCCAGCAGCCAAGAAGGCCTAGCGGGGTACAATGAGCAGTACTTC
>-|TRBJ2-5|TRBV27|-
CASSRDTAGEQYF
TGTGCCAGCAGCCGGGACACCGCGGGGGAGCAGTACTTC
>TRBD1|TRBJ2-7|TRBV3-1|once
CASSWTGRNSEQYF
TGTGCCAGCAGCTGGACAGGGAGAAACTCCGAGCAGTACTTC
>TRBD2|TRBJ2-1|TRBV9|few
CASSVAPVSSGDAEQFF
TGTGCCAGCAGCGTAGCCCCCGTATCTAGCGGGGATGCTGAGCAGTTCTTC
>-|TRBJ2-3|TRBV7-2|few
CASSFRSADTQYF
TGTGCCAGCAGCTTCCGAAGCGCAGATACGCAGTATTTT
>-|TRBJ2-5|TRBV6-1|-
CASSVTGCSQYF
TGTGCCAGCAGCGTTACAGGGTGTTCGCAGTACTTC
>-|TRBJ2-1|TRBV25-1|-
CASSEIGDYNEQFF
TGTGCCAGCAGTGAGATCGGGGACTACAATGAGCAGTTCTTC
>TRBD2|TRBJ2-3|TRBV12-3/TRBV12-4|few
CASSLPSDGLAYTDTQYF
TGTGCCAGCAGTTTACCCTCGGACGGACTAGCATACACAGATACGCAGTATTTT
>TRBD2|TRBJ2-7|TRBV20-1|few
CSASGALSGRDSYEQYF
TGCAGTGCTAGTGGGGCTCTTAGCGGGAGGGACTCCTACGAGCAGTACTTC
>-|TRBJ1-1|TRBV15|-
CATSRDPYGTGKNTEAFF
TGTGCCACCAGCAGAGATCCTTACGGGACGGGGAAGAACACTGAAGCTTTCTTT
>-|TRBJ2-7|TRBV6-6|-
CASSYFTSPEQYF
TGTGCCAGCAGTTACTTCACCTCTCCCGAGCAGTACTTC
>-|TRBJ2-5|TRBV9|-
CASSVGGWYQETQYF
TGTGCCAGCAGCGTAGGTGGATGGTACCAAGAGACCCAGTACTTC
>-|TRBJ1-1|TRBV29-1|-
CSVEGAFEAFF
TGCAGCGTGGAAGGGGCCTTTGAAGCTTTCTTT
>TRBD1|TRBJ1-2|TRBV15|-
CATSRDTLVGGQGFRIYGYTF
TGTGCCACCAGCAGAGACACCCTAGTGGGGGGACAGGGGTTCCGGATCTATGGCTACACCTTC
>-|TRBJ2-3|TRBV20-1|once
CSAQMGHLQDTQYF
TGCAGTGCTCAAATGGGACATCTTCAAGATACGCAGTATTTT
>-|TRBJ2-7|TRBV6-1|-
CASTGQSYEQYF
TGTGCCAGCACCGGACAGTCCTACGAGCAGTACTTC
>-|TRBJ2-6|TRBV6-5|few
CASGPDPSGANVLTF
TGTGCCAGCGGTCCAGACCCCTCTGGGGCCAACGTCCTGACTTTC
>TRBD1|TRBJ1-6|TRBV6-2/TRBV6-3|-
CASSPRTGGYYSPLHF
TGTGCCAGCAGTCCACGGACAGGGGGGTATTATTCACCCCTCCACTTT
>-|TRBJ2-5|TRBV20-1|-
CSATLGRVIETQYF
TGCAGTGCAACACTAGGACGTGTTATAGAGACCCAGTACTTC
>TRBD2|TRBJ2-7|TRBV7-2|-
CASSSRLAGAYEQYF
TGTGCCAGCAGCTCCCGACTAGCGGGGGCCTACGAGCAGTACTTC
>-|TRBJ2-4|TRBV3-1|few
CASSQHPSSAKNIQYF
TGTGCCAGCAGCCAACATCCTAGTTCAGCCAAAAACATTCAGTACTTC
>-|TRBJ2-1|TRBV6-1|-
CASSEIIWAEGSRDEQFF
TGTGCCAGCAGTGAAATCATCTGGGCAGAAGGGAGTAGGGATGAGCAGTTCTTC
>-|TRBJ2-4|TRBV7-6|-
CASSLAQGVLAKNIQYF
TGTGCCAGCAGCTTGGCACAGGGTGTACTAGCCAAAAACATTCAGTACTTC
>TRBD2|TRBJ2-7|TRBV10-3|-
CAISDPSGGFPIHERYF
TGTGCCATCAGTGATCCTAGCGGGGGGTTCCCAATCCACGAGCGGTACTTC
>-|TRBJ2-1|TRBV3-1|few
CASSPKTGYEQFF
TGTGCCAGCAGCCCCAAGACAGGCTATGAGCAGTTCTTC
>-|TRBJ2-3|TRBV5-6|few
CASRRTGTTDTQYF
TGTGCCAGCAGGCGAACAGGGACGACAGATACGCAGTATTTT
>-|TRBJ2-1|TRBV29-1|once
CSVEGWVFGNNEQFF
TGCAGCGTTGAAGGGTGGGTCTTTGGCAACAATGAGCAGTTCTTC
>TRBD2|TRBJ2-3|TRBV7-2|-
CASSLGPSGGTDTQYF
TGTGCCAGCAGCTTAGGCCCTAGCGGGGGCACAGATACGCAGTATTTT
>TRBD1|TRBJ1-2|TRBV12-3/TRBV12-4|-
CASSSTGGNSGYTF
TGTGCCAGCAGTTCGACAGGGGGCAACTCTGGCTACACCTTC
>-|TRBJ2-5|TRBV9|-
CASSVGDRLGTQYF
TGTGCCAGCAGCGTAGGGGACCGCCTAGGGACCCAGTACTTC
>TRBD1|TRBJ1-6|TRBV10-3|-
CAISESYTGASYNSLLHF
TGTGCCATCAGTGAGTCGTACACAGGGGCGTCCTATAATTCACTCCTCCACTTT
>-|TRBJ2-1|TRBV6-2/TRBV6-3|-
CASSYSTVEQFF
TGTGCCAGCAGTTATTCCACAGTCGAGCAGTTCTTC
>-|TRBJ2-3|TRBV24-1|-
CATSDPARDSHFTDTQYF
TGTGCCACCAGTGACCCGGCCCGAGACAGTCACTTCACAGATACGCAGTATTTT
>TRBD2|TRBJ2-3|TRBV7-2|-
CASSLRGLLAGGWTDTQYF
TGTGCCAGCAGCTTAAGGGGACTACTAGCGGGAGGGTGGACAGATACGCAGTATTTT
>TRBD2|TRBJ2-2|TRBV29-1|-
CSARPGLVNSGELFF
TGCAGCGCGAGACCGGGACTAGTAAATTCCGGGGAGCTGTTTTTT
>TRBD2|TRBJ2-7|TRBV11-1|-
CASSGVAGGYYEQYF
TGTGCCAGCAGCGGAGTAGCGGGAGGTTACTACGAGCAGTACTTC
>TRBD1|TRBJ2-7|TRBV6-5|few
CASSYSVPGTGGYEQYF
TGTGCCAGCAGTTACTCAGTCCCCGGGACAGGGGGCTACGAGCAGTACTTC
>-|TRBJ2-1|TRBV20-1|few
CSARPQFGYNEQFF
TGCAGTGCTAGGCCCCAGTTCGGCTACAATGAGCAGTTCTTC